The 10 T cell receptor beta chains listed next were all sequenced from one sample in a study of shared clonotypes between healthy human individuals. Clones were read by immunoSEQ multiplex PCR, and TCRdb kept only the in-frame ones, dropping some. The sample holds about 2.4 million clones, approximately 93% seen once. The sequenced sample consisted of naive CD4+ T cells from PBMCs. Subset indicated: CD45RA+ positively selected. These receptors all come from a young man in good health. Some clones in this sample may be carry-over from other donors' samples.

V is TRBV2 and J is TRBJ2-1, with D possibly called TRBD1 or TRBD2 (5 bases each). Germline V gene data show CDR1 as SNHLY and CDR2 as FYNNEI. V was shortened by 6 bases and J by 9 bases, with 12 bases between the two germline ends. The CDR3 runs to 12 residues. CDR3 in DNA: TGTGCCAGCAGACTTCCCGGGACTGAGCAGTTCTTC. It translates to CASRLPGTEQFF.

The chain is built from TRBV28 and TRBJ1-3, with 7 positions matching TRBD1. There are 14 residues in the CDR3. The V gene's germline CDR1 is MDHEN and CDR2 SYDVKM. V dropped 6 bases and J dropped 4; count of bases not matched to a gene: 6. CDR3 region: CASRNTGDGNTIYF. The CDR3 DNA sequence: TGTGCCAGCAGGAACACAGGGGACGGAAACACCATATATTTT.

This clone occurred a few times. This chain uses TRBV27 with TRBJ1-3; possible D gene TRBD1, 6 bases. V lost 6 bases to trimming and J lost 2 bases, with 14 bases between them. CDR3 length: 15 residues. Germline CDR1 MNHEY, CDR2 SMNVEV (reference sequence). The DNA of the CDR3 is TGTGCCAGCAGGGACCTAGGGGGTGCTGGAAACACCATATATTTT. This sequence encodes CASRDLGGAGNTIYF.

The J gene is TRBJ2-2, the V gene TRBV5-1; perhaps TRBD2 as D (5 bases). Trimming took 0 bases from V and 3 from J, leaving 12 bases between them. Per germline, CDR1 SGHRS and CDR2 YFSETQ. This CDR3 comprises 16 residues. CDR3 region: CASSLGSRADTGELFF. CDR3 DNA sequence: TGCGCCAGCAGCTTGGGGTCGCGGGCAGACACCGGGGAGCTGTTTTTT. Looking up the rest from reference TRBV5-1 and TRBJ2-2 gives the full variable domain: KAGVTQTPRYLIKTRGQQVTLSCSPISGHRSVSWYQQTPGQGLQFLFEYFSETQRNKGNFPGRFSGRQFSNSRSEMNVSTLELGDSALYLCASSLGSRADTGELFFGEGSRLTVL.

The V call is TRBV7-3, the J call TRBJ1-1, with D hard to call. The CDR3 spans 13 residues. Germline loops: CDR1 SGHTA, CDR2 FQGTGA. The V and J ends lost 2 bases and 7 bases respectively, with 11 bases between them. The CDR3 loop is CASSLGGRYEAFF. DNA for the CDR3: TGTGCCAGCAGCTTAGGTGGGCGGTATGAAGCTTTCTTT.

The chain recombines TRBV4-1 with TRBJ1-1, with D maybe TRBD1 (6 bases). The germline CDR1 and CDR2 sequences are MGHRA and YSYEKL. The CDR3 is 13 residues long. Trimming removed 4 bases from V and 6 bases from J, with 12 bases in between. The CDR3 DNA reads TGCGCCAGCAGCCGCTATACAGGGTCTGAAGCTTTCTTT. Its translation is CASSRYTGSEAFF.

V and J are TRBV14 and TRBJ2-5; either TRBD1 or TRBD2 may fit D (5 bases each). Looked up from germline, CDR1 is SGHDN and CDR2 is FVKESK. With 4 bases removed from V and 1 base from J, the gap between germline ends came to 13 bases. The CDR3 is 15 amino acids. The CDR3 nucleotides are TGTGCCAGCAGCCTCCCGGGTGGGGGCCAAGAGACCCAGTACTTC. Residues: CASSLPGGGQETQYF.

The chain joins TRBV30 to TRBJ1-2; tentative D call: TRBD1 (6 bases). CDR3 length: 12 amino acids. CDR1 and CDR2 from the germline V gene are GTSNPN and SVGIG (reference sequence). The V end lost 4 bases, the J end lost 3 bases, and 9 bases lay between the germline ends. This CDR3 reads CAWKRGYYGYTF. The CDR3 DNA sequence: TGTGCCTGGAAGAGGGGGTACTATGGCTACACCTTC.

CDR3: CAISFTGGDDGYTF. The CDR3 coding sequence is TGTGCCATCAGCTTCACAGGGGGTGATGATGGCTACACCTTC. The chain has TRBV10-3 and TRBJ1-2, with 8 bases matching TRBD1. Germline assignment: CDR1 ENHRY and CDR2 SYGVKD. The junction had 9 bases not matched to a gene; V was cut back by 6 bases and J by 6 bases. CDR3 length: 14 residues.

The chain links TRBV19 to TRBJ1-5; 7 bases map to TRBD1. Germline CDR1 reads LNHDA; CDR2 reads SQIVND (reference sequence). The CDR3 spans 15 residues. Unmatched junction bases numbered 10, after V lost 6 bases and J lost 5 bases. In DNA form, the CDR3 reads TGTGCCAGTAGACCACAGGGGCGAGGGGATCAGCCCCAGCATTTT. Translating gives CASRPQGRGDQPQHF. The whole variable domain, remainder taken from reference TRBV19 and TRBJ1-5, is DGGITQSPKYLFRKEGQNVTLSCEQNLNHDAMYWYRQDPGQGLRLIYYSQIVNDFQKGDIAEGYSVSREKKESFPLTVTSAQKNPTAFYLCASRPQGRGDQPQHFGDGTRLSIL.